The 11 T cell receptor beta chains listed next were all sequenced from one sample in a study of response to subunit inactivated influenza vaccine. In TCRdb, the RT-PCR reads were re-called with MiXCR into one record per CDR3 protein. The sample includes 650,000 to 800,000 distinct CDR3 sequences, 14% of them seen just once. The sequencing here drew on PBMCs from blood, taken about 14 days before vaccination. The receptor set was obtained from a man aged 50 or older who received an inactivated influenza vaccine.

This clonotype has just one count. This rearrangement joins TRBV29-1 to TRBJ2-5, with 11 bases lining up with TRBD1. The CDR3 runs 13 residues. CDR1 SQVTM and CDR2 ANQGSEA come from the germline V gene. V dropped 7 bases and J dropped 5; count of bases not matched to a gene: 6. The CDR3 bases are TGCAGCGCGGACAGGGGGCTAGGGGAGACCCAGTACTTC. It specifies CSADRGLGETQYF.

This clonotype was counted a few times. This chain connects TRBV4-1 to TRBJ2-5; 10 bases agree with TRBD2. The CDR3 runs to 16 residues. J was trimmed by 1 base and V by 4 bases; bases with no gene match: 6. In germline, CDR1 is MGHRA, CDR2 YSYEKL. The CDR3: CASSPTLAGGQETQYF. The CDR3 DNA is TGCGCCAGCAGCCCTACTTTAGCGGGGGGCCAAGAGACCCAGTACTTC.

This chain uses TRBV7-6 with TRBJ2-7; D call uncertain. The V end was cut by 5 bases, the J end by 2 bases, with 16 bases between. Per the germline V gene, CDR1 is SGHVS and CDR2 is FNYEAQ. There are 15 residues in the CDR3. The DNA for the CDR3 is TGTGCCAGCAGCCTACGACACACCGGCCCCTACGAGCAGTACTTC. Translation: CASSLRHTGPYEQYF.

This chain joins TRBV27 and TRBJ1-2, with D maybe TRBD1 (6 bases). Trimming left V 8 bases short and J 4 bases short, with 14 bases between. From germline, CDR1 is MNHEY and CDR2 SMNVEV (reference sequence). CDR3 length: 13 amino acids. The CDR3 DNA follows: TGTGCCAGCGCCTTTACAGGGTTCTATGGCTACACCTTC. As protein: CASAFTGFYGYTF.

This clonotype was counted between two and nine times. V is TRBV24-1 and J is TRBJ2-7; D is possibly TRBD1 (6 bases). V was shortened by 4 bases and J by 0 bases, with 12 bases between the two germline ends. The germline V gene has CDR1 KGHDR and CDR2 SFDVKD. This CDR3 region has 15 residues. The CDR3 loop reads CATSDPSTGSYEQYF. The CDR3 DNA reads TGTGCCACCAGTGACCCGTCGACAGGCTCCTACGAGCAGTACTTC.

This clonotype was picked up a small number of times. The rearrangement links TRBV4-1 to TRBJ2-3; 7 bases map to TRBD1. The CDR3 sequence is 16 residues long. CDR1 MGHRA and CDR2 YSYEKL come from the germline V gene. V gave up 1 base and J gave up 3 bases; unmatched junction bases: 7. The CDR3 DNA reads TGCGCCAGCAGCCAAGGTAGGACAGGCGTAACAGATACGCAGTATTTT. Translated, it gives CASSQGRTGVTDTQYF.

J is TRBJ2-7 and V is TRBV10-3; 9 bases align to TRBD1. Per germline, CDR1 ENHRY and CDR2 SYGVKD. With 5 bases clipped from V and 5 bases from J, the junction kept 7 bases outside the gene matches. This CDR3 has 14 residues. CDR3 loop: CAISPQGAMNEQYF. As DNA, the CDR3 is TGTGCCATCAGTCCACAGGGGGCTATGAACGAGCAGTACTTC.

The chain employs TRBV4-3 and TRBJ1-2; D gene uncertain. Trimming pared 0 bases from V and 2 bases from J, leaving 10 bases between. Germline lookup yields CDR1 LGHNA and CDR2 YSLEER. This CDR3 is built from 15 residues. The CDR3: CASSQDRALNYGYTF. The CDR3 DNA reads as TGCGCCAGCAGCCAAGACCGGGCGCTGAACTATGGCTACACCTTC.

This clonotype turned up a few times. The CDR3 loop is CASSYSWAESYEQYF. CDR3 bases: TGTGCCAGCAGTTACTCGTGGGCGGAATCCTACGAGCAGTACTTC. The chain combines TRBV6-2 or TRBV6-3 with TRBJ2-7; D call uncertain. The V gene's germline CDR1 is MNHEY and CDR2 SVGEGT. This CDR3 comprises 15 residues. The V and J ends lost 0 bases and 1 base respectively, with 10 bases between them.

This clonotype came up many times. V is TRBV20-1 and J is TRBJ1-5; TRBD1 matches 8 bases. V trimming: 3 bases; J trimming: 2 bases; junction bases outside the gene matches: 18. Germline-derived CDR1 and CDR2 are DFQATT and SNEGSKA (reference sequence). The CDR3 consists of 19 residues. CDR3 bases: TGCAGTGCTAGGGAGGACAGGGTGATTTCGCTTTGGGGCAATCAGCCCCAGCATTTT. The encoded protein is CSAREDRVISLWGNQPQHF.

This CDR3 reads CSARDMRNQPQHF. CDR3 nucleotide sequence: TGCAGTGCTAGAGATATGCGCAATCAGCCCCAGCATTTT. This chain uses TRBV20-1 with TRBJ1-5; D uncertain. V was trimmed by 0 bases and J by 2 bases, leaving 5 bases between them. The CDR3 consists of 13 residues. Germline V gene lookup returns CDR1 DFQATT and CDR2 SNEGSKA (reference sequence).